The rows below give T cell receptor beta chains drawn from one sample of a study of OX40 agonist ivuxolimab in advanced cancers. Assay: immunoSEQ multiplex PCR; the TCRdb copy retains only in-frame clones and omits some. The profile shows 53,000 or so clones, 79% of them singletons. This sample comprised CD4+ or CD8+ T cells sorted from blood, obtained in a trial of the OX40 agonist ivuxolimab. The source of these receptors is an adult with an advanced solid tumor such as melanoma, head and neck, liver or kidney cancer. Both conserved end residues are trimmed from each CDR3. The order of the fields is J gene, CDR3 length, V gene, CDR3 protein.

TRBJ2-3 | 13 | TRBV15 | ATSRDPRVRDTQY
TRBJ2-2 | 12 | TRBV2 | ASILSGRTGELF
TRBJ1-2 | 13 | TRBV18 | ASSPAGTGTGGYT
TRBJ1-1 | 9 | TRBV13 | ASSEYGGAF
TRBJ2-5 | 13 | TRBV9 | ASSVRDRNGETQY
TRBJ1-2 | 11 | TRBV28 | ASFWGQGYGYT
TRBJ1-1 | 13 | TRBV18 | ASSFEQGIWNEAF
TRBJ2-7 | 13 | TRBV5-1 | ASSLEAPWVYEQY
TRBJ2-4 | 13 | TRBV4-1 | ASSQDGREINIQY
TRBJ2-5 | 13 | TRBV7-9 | ASSSQGGNQETQY
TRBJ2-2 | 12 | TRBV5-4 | ASSLVGVTGELF
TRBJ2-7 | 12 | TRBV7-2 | ASSLAGWQYEQY
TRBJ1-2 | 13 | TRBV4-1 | ASSQDPGLNYGYT
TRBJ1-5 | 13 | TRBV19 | ASSIAAYSNQPQH
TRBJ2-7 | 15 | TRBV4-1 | ASSQEDGAGSSYEQY
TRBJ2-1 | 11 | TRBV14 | ASSRQSYNEQF
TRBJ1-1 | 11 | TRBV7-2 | ASSYKGGTEAF
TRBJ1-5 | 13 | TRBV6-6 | ASTDPGMGNQPQH
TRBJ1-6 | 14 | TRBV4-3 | ASSSNPGVYNSPLH
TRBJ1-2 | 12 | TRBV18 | ASSPNQGVYGYT
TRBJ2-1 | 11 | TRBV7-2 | ASSSAGQGEQF
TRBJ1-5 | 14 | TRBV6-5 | ASSYKKGLSNQPQH
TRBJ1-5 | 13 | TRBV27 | ASSLRPLGGQPQH
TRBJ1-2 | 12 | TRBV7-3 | ASSRDRASYGYT
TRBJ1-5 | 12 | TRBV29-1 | SVGDLGSNQPQH
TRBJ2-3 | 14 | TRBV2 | ASSLIPAGGTDTQY